The 5 T cell receptor beta chains below all came from one sample that was sequenced in a study of human T cells and chemical hapten exposure. TCRdb independently ran MiXCR on the RACE reads; one entry per CDR3 protein. The table has roughly 180,000 distinct CDR3 sequences, around 22% seen once. The time point denotes: patch test 1, 2 weeks after DPC sensitization. Regarding treatment: therapeutic diphenylcyclopropenone sensitization with weekly scalp DPC. The specimen was whole blood, collected in connection with sensitization to the hapten diphenylcyclopropenone (DPC). These receptors all come from a woman between 50 and 59 years old with alopecia areata. Some clones in this sample may be carry-over from other donors' samples.

This clonotype appeared a few times. CDR3 sequence: CAISATWDEAFF. CDR3 nucleotides: TGTGCCATCAGTGCAACATGGGATGAAGCTTTCTTT. The chain links TRBV10-3 to TRBJ1-1; D gene unclear. Trimming stripped 4 bases from V and 7 bases from J, with 10 bases between. The CDR3 contains 12 residues. Germline loops: CDR1 ENHRY, CDR2 SYGVKD.

This chain's CDR3 is CASSPKGQGRTTYEQYF. The CDR3 DNA sequence: TGTGCCAGCAGCCCAAAAGGACAGGGTCGTACAACCTACGAGCAGTACTTC. The gene calls are TRBV7-6 and TRBJ2-7; 8 positions match TRBD1. Germline V gene lookup returns CDR1 SGHVS and CDR2 FNYEAQ. The V and J ends lost 5 bases and 2 bases, in that order; junction bases with no gene match: 14. This CDR3 has 17 amino acids.

The rearrangement joins TRBV29-1 to TRBJ2-3, with 7 bases that match TRBD1. V trimming: 7 bases; J trimming: 2 bases; junction bases outside the gene matches: 6. Per the germline V gene, CDR1 is SQVTM and CDR2 is ANQGSEA. This CDR3 has 13 amino acids. The CDR3 DNA follows: TGCAGCGGGGGGACAGTTAACACAGATACGCAGTATTTT. Translated: CSGGTVNTDTQYF.

This clonotype was found a few times. The chain couples TRBV5-1 to TRBJ1-2, with D maybe TRBD1 (5 bases). The CDR3 runs 12 residues. Germline V gene lookup returns CDR1 SGHRS and CDR2 YFSETQ. Trimming cost V 5 bases and J 6 bases, with 11 bases left between them. In DNA form, the CDR3 reads TGCGCCAGCAGACAAGGGGAAAATGGCTACACCTTC. This translates into CASRQGENGYTF.

This clonotype was picked up a small number of times. The chain carries TRBV20-1 and TRBJ1-6, with D possibly matching TRBD1 (6 bases). The germline V gene encodes CDR1 DFQATT and CDR2 SNEGSKA (reference sequence). This CDR3 region has 13 residues. V was trimmed by 3 bases and J by 9 bases, leaving 12 bases between them. Here the CDR3 reads CSARGRGGSPLHF. The DNA of the CDR3 is TGCAGTGCTAGGGGAAGGGGGGGTTCACCCCTCCACTTT.